The 9 T cell receptor beta chains below were found in one sample sequenced in a study of blood T cell repertoires in COVID-19. TCRdb's table, derived via immunoSEQ multiplex PCR, lists solely in-frame clones and lacks some. The repertoire holds about 270,000 clones, with around nine tenths as singletons. The sequencing input was peripheral blood. These TCRs come from a man in his forties with active or convalescent COVID-19.

V is TRBV7-2 and J is TRBJ2-5; TRBD2 aligns across 9 bases. V lost 10 bases and J lost 1; bases outside the gene matches: 4. CDR3 length: 13 residues. CDR1 SGHTA and CDR2 FQGNSA come from the germline V gene. The CDR3 nucleotides read TGTGCCATTACGCGGGGGGGCCAAGAGACCCAGTACTTC. Translated, it gives CAITRGGQETQYF. The full variable domain, its missing parts supplied by reference TRBV7-2 and TRBJ2-5, is GAGVSQSPSNKVTEKGKDVELRCDPISGHTALYWYRQSLGQGLEFLIYFQGNSAPDKSGLPSDRFSAERTGGSVSTLTIQRTQQEDSAVYLCAITRGGQETQYFGPGTRLLVL.

This clone was detected once. The chain recombines TRBV24-1 with TRBJ2-1; 10 positions agree with TRBD2. Germline CDR1 reads KGHDR; CDR2 reads SFDVKD. V gave up 0 bases and J gave up 5 bases; unmatched junction bases: 3. The CDR3 extends over 16 amino acids. CDR3 protein: CATSDLASGSNNEQFF. CDR3 DNA sequence: TGTGCCACCAGTGATTTGGCTAGCGGGAGTAACAATGAGCAGTTCTTC.

V usage is TRBV27 and J usage is TRBJ1-1, with TRBD1 matching over 8 bases. CDR1 MNHEY and CDR2 SMNVEV come from the germline V gene (reference sequence). The V gene end was trimmed by 5 bases and the J gene end by 3 bases; junction bases not matched to a gene: 5. The CDR3 extends over 14 amino acids. The CDR3 sequence: CASSLDRGHTEAFF. As DNA, the CDR3 is TGTGCCAGCAGTCTAGACAGGGGACACACTGAAGCTTTCTTT.

The genes are TRBV24-1 and TRBJ1-5, with TRBD1 matching 11 bases. Per the germline V gene, CDR1 is KGHDR and CDR2 is SFDVKD. V lost 4 bases and J lost 0; bases outside the gene matches: 10. The CDR3 consists of 19 residues. As DNA, the CDR3 is TGTGCCACCAGTGACCCACGGACAGGGGGCATGAATAGCAATCAGCCCCAGCATTTT. It yields the protein CATSDPRTGGMNSNQPQHF.

V usage is TRBV6-1 and J usage is TRBJ1-4; 7 bases agree with TRBD1. The CDR3 runs 17 residues. J gave up 0 bases and V 4 bases, and 8 bases lay outside the gene matches. Germline V gene sequence: CDR1 MNHNS, CDR2 SASEGT. CDR3 sequence reads: CASSGPTGDPTNEKLFF. The DNA for the CDR3 is TGTGCCAGCAGTGGCCCAACAGGGGACCCAACTAATGAAAAACTGTTTTTT.

This clone was recorded a few times. V usage is TRBV21-1 and J usage is TRBJ2-7; the tabulated D call, TRBD2, remains unverified against the DNA. TRBV21-1 is a listed pseudogene. This CDR3 region has 16 residues. The CDR3, as DNA: TGTGCCAGCAGCAAAACGGACTTGAAGTGCCTTTACGAGCAGTACTTC. Translation: CASSKTDLKCLYEQYF.

The chain combines TRBV6-5 with TRBJ2-1; a weak D match, TRBD1 (6 bases). Germline V lookup: CDR1 MNHEY, CDR2 SVGAGI. This CDR3 is built from 15 residues. Between the trimmed V and J ends, which lost 7 bases and 3 bases, there was a span of 16 bases. CDR3 nucleotides: TGTGCCAGCAATACGGTACAGGGCTTCTACAATGAGCAGTTCTTC. This encodes CASNTVQGFYNEQFF.

The V gene is TRBV11-3, the J gene TRBJ2-1, with 9 positions matching TRBD2. J gave up 5 bases and V 5 bases, and 4 bases lay outside the gene matches. The CDR3 contains 14 residues. The germline CDR1 and CDR2 sequences are SGHNT and YENEEA. CDR3 sequence reads: CASSPIAGDNEQFF. As DNA, the CDR3 is TGTGCCAGCAGCCCGATAGCGGGAGACAATGAGCAGTTCTTC. Full variable domain (outside the CDR3, taken from reference TRBV11-3 and TRBJ2-1): EAGVVQSPRYKIIEKKQPVAFWCNPISGHNTLYWYLQNLGQGPELLIRYENEEAVDDSQLPKDRFSAERLKGVDSTLKIQPAELGDSAVYLCASSPIAGDNEQFFGPGTRLTVL.

This chain connects TRBV6-5 to TRBJ2-7; D ambiguous. Germline V gene sequence: CDR1 MNHEY, CDR2 SVGAGI. This CDR3 has 14 amino acids. Trimming left V 7 bases short and J 4 bases short, with 17 bases between. The CDR3 here is CASTPGPLAYEQYF. The CDR3 DNA sequence: TGTGCCAGCACCCCTGGCCCTCTTGCTTACGAGCAGTACTTC.